The source of this TCR beta chain is a study of T cell changes during pregnancy in multiple sclerosis. Measured with immunoSEQ multiplex PCR; TCRdb has only the in-frame clones, and not every one. This table has tens of thousands of clones, around 90% appearing once. The clonotype was recovered from a female donor with multiple sclerosis, enrolled in a pregnancy study. Here the sequenced sample was peripheral blood, taken in the first trimester of pregnancy.

CDR3 region: CASSMGAHEQYF. CDR3 bases: TGTGCCAGTAGTATGGGAGCGCACGAGCAGTACTTC. V is TRBV19 and J is TRBJ2-7; D is possibly TRBD2 (5 bases). Germline-derived CDR1 and CDR2 are LNHDA and SQIVND (reference sequence). The CDR3 has 12 amino acids. The V end was cut by 3 bases, the J end by 5 bases, with 8 bases between. Looking up the rest from reference TRBV19 and TRBJ2-7 gives the full variable domain: DGGITQSPKYLFRKEGQNVTLSCEQNLNHDAMYWYRQDPGQGLRLIYYSQIVNDFQKGDIAEGYSVSREKKESFPLTVTSAQKNPTAFYLCASSMGAHEQYFGPGTRLTVT.